What follows are 10 T cell receptor beta chains derived from one specimen sequenced in a study of cytomegalovirus exposure and HLA in healthy donors. A multiplex PCR was run with 60 Vbeta primers and 13 Jbeta primers. TCRdb's table, derived via immunoSEQ multiplex PCR, lists solely in-frame clones and lacks some. The sample has about 150,000 clones; 78% are singletons. Input material: PBMCs. These receptor sequences come from a woman in her 50s in good health and CMV-seropositive.

The chain has TRBV6-5 and TRBJ1-5, with 10 bases that match TRBD1. This CDR3 has 14 amino acids. Germline V gene sequence: CDR1 MNHEY, CDR2 SVGAGI. The J segment lost 10 bases and the V segment lost 5 bases, leaving 8 bases of the junction unmatched. CDR3 bases: TGTGCCAGCAGTGAGACAGGGGGCCCAGGTCCCCAGCATTTT. Its translation: CASSETGGPGPQHF.

The CDR3 DNA follows: TGTGCCAGCAGTGAAGGCGACAGGGTGGAAGAGACCCAGTACTTC. This encodes CASSEGDRVEETQYF. The chain couples TRBV6-1 to TRBJ2-5, with 7 positions matching TRBD1. Germline-derived CDR1 and CDR2 are MNHNS and SASEGT. This CDR3 spans 15 amino acids. With V trimmed by 1 base and J by 3 bases, 5 bases remained unmatched.

The V call is TRBV2, the J call TRBJ2-2, with 10 positions matching TRBD1. This CDR3 contains 15 residues. The J segment lost 7 bases and the V segment lost 8 bases, leaving 10 bases of the junction unmatched. The germline V gene encodes CDR1 SNHLY and CDR2 FYNNEI. This CDR3 is CASRFLTGGFGELFF. The CDR3 DNA follows: TGTGCCAGCCGTTTTTTGACAGGGGGCTTCGGGGAGCTGTTTTTT.

This clone has a handful of counts. The gene calls are TRBV6-5 and TRBJ2-2; D is undetermined. Looked up from germline, CDR1 is MNHEY and CDR2 is SVGAGI. CDR3 length: 15 amino acids. V was pared by 4 bases and J by 1 base, with 10 bases between. Written as DNA, the CDR3 is TGTGCCAGCAGTTTGAGCTCCGGGAACACCGGGGAGCTGTTTTTT. Its protein product is CASSLSSGNTGELFF.

This clone was recorded a few times. The gene calls are TRBV5-1 and TRBJ1-1, with D possibly being TRBD1 (5 bases). CDR3 length: 15 residues. Germline V gene lookup returns CDR1 SGHRS and CDR2 YFSETQ. V lost 2 bases, J lost 1 base, and 12 bases lay in between. The CDR3 DNA follows: TGCGCCAGCAGCTTTGTTATGGGGGGGAACACTGAAGCTTTCTTT. As protein: CASSFVMGGNTEAFF. The full variable domain, in which reference TRBV5-1 and TRBJ1-1 provide the parts outside the CDR3, is KAGVTQTPRYLIKTRGQQVTLSCSPISGHRSVSWYQQTPGQGLQFLFEYFSETQRNKGNFPGRFSGRQFSNSRSEMNVSTLELGDSALYLCASSFVMGGNTEAFFGQGTRLTVV.

This chain joins TRBV6-5 and TRBJ2-5; possibly TRBD1 for D (6 bases). V lost 0 bases and J lost 1, with 9 bases in between. The CDR3 covers 15 residues. In germline, CDR1 is MNHEY, CDR2 SVGAGI. Here the CDR3 DNA reads TGTGCCAGCAGTTACTCGAAGACAGGCCAAGAGACCCAGTACTTC. Residues: CASSYSKTGQETQYF.

The genes are TRBV5-4 and TRBJ1-1, with D possibly TRBD1 on 6 matching bases. This CDR3 is built from 14 residues. Deletions cut 6 bases from V and 1 base from J, with 13 bases between. Germline CDR1 SGHNT, CDR2 YYREEE (reference sequence). The CDR3 reads CASNERRGNTEAFF. The CDR3 nucleotides are TGTGCCAGCAACGAACGCAGGGGGAACACTGAAGCTTTCTTT.

The chain couples TRBV18 to TRBJ2-1; D not certain. The germline gives CDR1 KGHSH, CDR2 LQKENI. The V gene lost 2 bases and the J gene lost 8 bases, with 10 bases spanning the gap. The CDR3 spans 13 residues. The chain's CDR3 is CASSPTRGHEQFF. The CDR3 DNA sequence: TGTGCCAGCTCACCAACTCGTGGGCATGAGCAGTTCTTC.

The rearrangement joins TRBV5-1 to TRBJ2-4, with a tentative D call TRBD1 (6 bases). The CDR3 has 14 amino acids. Trimming pared 3 bases from V and 5 bases from J, leaving 12 bases between. In germline, CDR1 is SGHRS, CDR2 YFSETQ. CDR3 loop: CASSSGTIENIQYF. CDR3 coding DNA: TGCGCCAGCAGCTCCGGGACAATCGAAAACATTCAGTACTTC.

This clone was recorded a few times. The chain joins TRBV5-1 to TRBJ1-1; 9 bases align to TRBD1. The germline gives CDR1 SGHRS, CDR2 YFSETQ. The junction had 7 bases not matched to a gene; V was cut back by 2 bases and J by 5 bases. The CDR3 sequence is 15 residues long. For the CDR3, the DNA is TGCGCCAGCAGCTTTTTGGACAGGGGTGGTACTGAAGCTTTCTTT. Amino acids: CASSFLDRGGTEAFF. The full variable domain, in which reference TRBV5-1 and TRBJ1-1 provide the parts outside the CDR3, is KAGVTQTPRYLIKTRGQQVTLSCSPISGHRSVSWYQQTPGQGLQFLFEYFSETQRNKGNFPGRFSGRQFSNSRSEMNVSTLELGDSALYLCASSFLDRGGTEAFFGQGTRLTVV.